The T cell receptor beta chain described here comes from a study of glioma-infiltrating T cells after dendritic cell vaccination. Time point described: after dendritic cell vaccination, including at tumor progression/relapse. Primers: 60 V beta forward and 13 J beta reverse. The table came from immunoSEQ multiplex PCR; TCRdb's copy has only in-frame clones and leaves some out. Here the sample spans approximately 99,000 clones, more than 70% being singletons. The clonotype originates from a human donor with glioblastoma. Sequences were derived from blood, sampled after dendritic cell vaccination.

CDR3 region: CAWRGVYEQYF. CDR3 DNA sequence: TGTGCCTGGAGAGGGGTGTACGAGCAGTACTTC. The V gene is TRBV30, the J gene TRBJ2-7; possibly TRBD1 for D (5 bases). Between the trimmed V and J ends, which lost 3 bases and 4 bases, there was a span of 7 bases. The CDR3 is 11 residues long. Germline V gene data show CDR1 as GTSNPN and CDR2 as SVGIG (reference sequence).